The T cell receptor (beta chain) under discussion was sequenced for a study of CD8 T cells in ankylosing spondylitis. Remarks on this clonotype: This could be a read error, since a much larger clone is one nucleotide away. Lacking the conserved final phenylalanine or tryptophan, this CDR3 likely reflects a read error.

With 3 bases removed from V and 9 bases from J, the gap between germline ends came to 6 bases. This CDR3 spans 12 amino acids. CDR1 is MNHEY and CDR2 is SMNVEV in the germline V gene (reference sequence). TCRdb independently ran MiXCR on the 5' RACE reads; one entry per CDR3 protein. Of about 240,000 distinct CDR3 sequences listed, over 8.5% are singletons. The V and J genes are TRBV27 and TRBJ1-6; D ambiguous. The receptor was derived from a male donor with ankylosing spondylitis or in good health (not recorded which). Sequences were obtained from blood, either unsorted or a sorted T cell fraction (not recorded which). CDR3 residues: CASSFSGSPLHY. CDR3 bases: TGTGCCAGCAGTTTCTCTGGTTCACCCCTCCACTAT.